This TCR beta chain derives from a study of T cell repertoires in cytomegalovirus infection (dated by TCRdb to between 2018 and 2021). A note on the overall study: Donor HLA type was relevant to the analysis, because carriage of CMV infection together with the matching HLA type was indicated by public TCR beta signatures. General study outcomes and caveats: The ex vivo response was dominated by HLA-C-restricted CMV-specific TCR beta clonotypes, which also provided the single most frequent clonotype in two of eight donors. Carriers of CMV infection plus the relevant HLA type were discriminated by the cumulative frequency of public TCR beta family members in the study cohort and in an independent 352-donor cohort.

A remark on this clonotype: The target of this receptor is not known. No much larger clone is present one base from it, and per-base qualities are unavailable.

Sequencing was performed on an Illumina HiSeq 1500. TCRdb reprocessed the public reads (quality trimming at Q25 with fastp, clone calling with MiXCR) and kept in-frame beta chains. Rows with a matching CDR3 protein are joined into one entry that keeps the most common DNA and genes. The sample records around 490,000 distinct CDR3 sequences, around 27% of which are singletons. Together, the top ten hold around 14% of the sample. V is pruned by 3 bases and J by 0 bases, leaving 7 bases of the junction without a gene match. From cysteine to phenylalanine, the CDR3 is 18 amino acids long. Of the read, only the CDR3 DNA is kept; its 54 bases are in frame from base 1. Via the germline V gene, CDR1 is SQVTM and CDR2 ANQGSEA.

The chain uses TRBV29-1 and TRBJ2-1; 14 middle bases align to TRBD2. This TCR came from a human donor in good health (CMV status not recorded). Some clones in this sample may be carry-over from other donors' samples. The sequencing input was PBMCs. CDR3 loop: CSVELRTSGRSSYNEQFF. The DNA sequence is given as TGCAGCGTTGAGCTAAGGACTAGCGGGAGGAGCTCCTACAATGAGCAGTTCTTC.